This TCR beta chain was obtained from a study of T cell responses to AZD1222 COVID-19 vaccine. The study's findings and limits: Females made up more of the donors, who were largely white British, and clonal diversity may have come out too low.

In regard to this clone: The antigen is undetermined.

The V gene lost 1 base and the J gene lost 4 bases, with 7 bases spanning the gap. The CDR3 runs to 13 residues. The data were produced by immunoSEQ multiplex PCR, yet TCRdb's version contains in-frame clones alone and is incomplete. The sample gives tens of thousands of clones, 85% to 90% of which show up once; 6.9% is in the top ten. The starting material was peripheral blood, obtained 28 days after the second AZD1222 dose. This chain connects TRBV12-3 or TRBV12-4 to TRBJ1-1; the D is unclear. The TCR sequence derives from an adult who received the AZD1222 COVID-19 vaccine. Here the CDR3 reads CASSLGGVTEAFF. The CDR3 DNA reads TGTGCCAGCAGTTTAGGAGGAGTCACTGAAGCTTTCTTT.